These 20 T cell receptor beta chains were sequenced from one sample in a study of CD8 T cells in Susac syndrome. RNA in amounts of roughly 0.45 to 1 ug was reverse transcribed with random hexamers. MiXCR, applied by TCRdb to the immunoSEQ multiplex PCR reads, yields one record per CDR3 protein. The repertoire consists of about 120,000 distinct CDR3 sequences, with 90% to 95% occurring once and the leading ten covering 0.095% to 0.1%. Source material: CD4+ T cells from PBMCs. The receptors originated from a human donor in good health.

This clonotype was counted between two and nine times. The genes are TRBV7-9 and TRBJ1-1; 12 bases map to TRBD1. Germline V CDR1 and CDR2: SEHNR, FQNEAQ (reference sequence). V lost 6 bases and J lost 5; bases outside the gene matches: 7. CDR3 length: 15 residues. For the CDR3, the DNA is TGTGCCAGCAGTCCCGGGACAGGGGGCGGAACTGAAGCTTTCTTT. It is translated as CASSPGTGGGTEAFF.

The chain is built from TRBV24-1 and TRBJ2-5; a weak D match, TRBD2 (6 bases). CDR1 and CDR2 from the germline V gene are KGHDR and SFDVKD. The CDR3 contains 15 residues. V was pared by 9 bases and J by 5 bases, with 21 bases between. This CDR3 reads CATSAGSGTGETQYF. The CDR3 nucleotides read TGTGCCACCTCGGCCGGGAGCGGAACTGGGGAGACCCAGTACTTC.

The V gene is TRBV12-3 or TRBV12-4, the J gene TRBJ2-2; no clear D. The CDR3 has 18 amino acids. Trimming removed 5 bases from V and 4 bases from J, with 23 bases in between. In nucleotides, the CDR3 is TGTGCCAGCAGTATGAATAAGATCGGCGAACCCTTCACCGGGGAGCTGTTTTTT. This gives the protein CASSMNKIGEPFTGELFF.

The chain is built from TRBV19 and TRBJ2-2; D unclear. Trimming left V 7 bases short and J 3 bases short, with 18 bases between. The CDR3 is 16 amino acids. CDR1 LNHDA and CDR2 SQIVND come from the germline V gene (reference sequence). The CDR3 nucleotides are TGTGCCAGTACCACGATAAGAACACGCTACACCGGGGAGCTGTTTTTT. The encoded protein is CASTTIRTRYTGELFF. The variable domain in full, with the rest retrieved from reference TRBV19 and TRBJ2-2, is DGGITQSPKYLFRKEGQNVTLSCEQNLNHDAMYWYRQDPGQGLRLIYYSQIVNDFQKGDIAEGYSVSREKKESFPLTVTSAQKNPTAFYLCASTTIRTRYTGELFFGEGSRLTVL.

The CDR3 sequence: CASSSGQGQGAFF. The CDR3 DNA reads TGCGCCAGCAGCTCAGGACAGGGTCAAGGTGCTTTCTTT. This chain joins TRBV5-1 and TRBJ1-1; 8 bases fit TRBD1. This CDR3 contains 13 residues. The V gene end was trimmed by 3 bases and the J gene end by 11 bases; junction bases not matched to a gene: 9. Germline CDR1 is SGHRS and CDR2 is YFSETQ.

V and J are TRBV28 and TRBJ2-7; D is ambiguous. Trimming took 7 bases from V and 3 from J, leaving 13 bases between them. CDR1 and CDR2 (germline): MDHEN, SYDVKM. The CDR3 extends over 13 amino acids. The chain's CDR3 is CASTSLPRYEQYF. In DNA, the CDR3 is TGTGCCAGCACCTCTCTCCCTCGCTACGAGCAGTACTTC.

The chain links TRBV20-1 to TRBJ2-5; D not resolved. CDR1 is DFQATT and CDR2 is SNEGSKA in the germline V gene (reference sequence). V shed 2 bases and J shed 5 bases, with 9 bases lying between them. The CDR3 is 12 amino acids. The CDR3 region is CSARNDLETQYF. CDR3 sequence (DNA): TGCAGTGCTAGAAATGATCTGGAGACCCAGTACTTC.

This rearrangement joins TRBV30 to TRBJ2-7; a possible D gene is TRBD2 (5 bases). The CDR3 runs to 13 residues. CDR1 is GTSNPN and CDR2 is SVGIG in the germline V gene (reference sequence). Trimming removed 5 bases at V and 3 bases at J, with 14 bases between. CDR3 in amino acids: CAWSVASHYEQYF. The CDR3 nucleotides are TGTGCCTGGTCGGTAGCGAGCCACTACGAGCAGTACTTC.

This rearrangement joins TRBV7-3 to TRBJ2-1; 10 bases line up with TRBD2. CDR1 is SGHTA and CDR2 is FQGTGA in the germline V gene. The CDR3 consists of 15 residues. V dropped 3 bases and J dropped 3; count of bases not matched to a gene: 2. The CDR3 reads CASSFTSGIYNEQFF. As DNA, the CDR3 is TGTGCCAGCAGCTTCACTAGCGGGATCTACAATGAGCAGTTCTTC.

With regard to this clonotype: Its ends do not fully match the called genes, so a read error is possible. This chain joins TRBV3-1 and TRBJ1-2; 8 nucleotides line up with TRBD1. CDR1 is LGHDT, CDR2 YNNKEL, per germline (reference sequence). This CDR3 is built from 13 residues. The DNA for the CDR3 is TGTGCTAGCAGCCACGGACAGGGCTATGGCTACACCTTC. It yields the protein CASSHGQGYGYTF.

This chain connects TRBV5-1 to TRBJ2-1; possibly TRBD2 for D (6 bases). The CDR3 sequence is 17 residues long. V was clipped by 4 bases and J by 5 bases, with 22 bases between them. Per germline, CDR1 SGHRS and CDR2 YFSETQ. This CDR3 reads CASSPGRGGERDNEQFF. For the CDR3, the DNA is TGCGCCAGCAGCCCTGGACGTGGAGGGGAGAGAGACAATGAGCAGTTCTTC.

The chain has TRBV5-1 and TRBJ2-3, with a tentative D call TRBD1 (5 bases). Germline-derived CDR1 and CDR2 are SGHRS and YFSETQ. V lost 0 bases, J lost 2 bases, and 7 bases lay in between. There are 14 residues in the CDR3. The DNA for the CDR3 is TGCGCCAGCAGCTTGGAGGGGTTCACAGATACGCAGTATTTT. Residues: CASSLEGFTDTQYF.

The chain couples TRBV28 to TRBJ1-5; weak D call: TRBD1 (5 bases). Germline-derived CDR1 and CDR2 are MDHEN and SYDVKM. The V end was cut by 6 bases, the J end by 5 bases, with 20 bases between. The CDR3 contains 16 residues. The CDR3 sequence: CASRPSGTGKDQPQHF. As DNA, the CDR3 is TGTGCCAGCAGGCCCTCGGGGACGGGGAAGGATCAGCCCCAGCATTTT.

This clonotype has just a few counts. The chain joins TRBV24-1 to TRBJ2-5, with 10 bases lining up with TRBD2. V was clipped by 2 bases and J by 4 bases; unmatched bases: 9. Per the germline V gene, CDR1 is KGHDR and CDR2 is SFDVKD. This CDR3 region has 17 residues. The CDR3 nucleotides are TGTGCCACCAGTGATTCCCGAGCTAGCGGGAGAGGAGAGACCCAGTACTTC. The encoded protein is CATSDSRASGRGETQYF.

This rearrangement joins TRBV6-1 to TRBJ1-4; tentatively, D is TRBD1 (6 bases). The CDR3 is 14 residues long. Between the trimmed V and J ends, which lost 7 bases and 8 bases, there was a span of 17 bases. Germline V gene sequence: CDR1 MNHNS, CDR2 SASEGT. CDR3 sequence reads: CASTRSRGAEKLFF. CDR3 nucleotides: TGTGCCAGCACCCGTTCGAGGGGGGCGGAAAAACTGTTTTTT.

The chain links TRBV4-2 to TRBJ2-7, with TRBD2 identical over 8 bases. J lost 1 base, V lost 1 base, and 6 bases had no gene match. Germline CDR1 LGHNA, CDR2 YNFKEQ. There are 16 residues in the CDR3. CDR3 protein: CASSQVAREVSYEQYF. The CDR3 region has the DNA TGTGCCAGCAGCCAAGTAGCGCGGGAGGTTTCCTACGAGCAGTACTTC.

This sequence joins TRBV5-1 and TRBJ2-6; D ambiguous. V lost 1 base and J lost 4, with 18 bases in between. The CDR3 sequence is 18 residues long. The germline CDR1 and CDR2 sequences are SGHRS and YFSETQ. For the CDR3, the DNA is TGCGCCAGCAGCTTGTGGGAACACTCCGCGGTCGGGGCCAACGTCCTGACTTTC. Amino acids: CASSLWEHSAVGANVLTF.

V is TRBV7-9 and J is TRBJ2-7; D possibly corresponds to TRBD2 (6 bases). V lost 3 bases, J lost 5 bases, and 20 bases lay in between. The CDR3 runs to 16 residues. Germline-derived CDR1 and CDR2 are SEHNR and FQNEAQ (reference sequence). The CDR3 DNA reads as TGTGCCAGCAGCTTGTCCAGATCGGGACTGATAAACGAGCAGTACTTC. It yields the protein CASSLSRSGLINEQYF.

CDR3 region: CASRPERTGSNTEAFF. DNA of the CDR3: TGTGCCAGCAGGCCCGAAAGGACAGGGAGTAACACTGAAGCTTTCTTT. The chain couples TRBV3-1 to TRBJ1-1; TRBD1 aligns across 8 bases. The length of the CDR3 is 16 residues. Germline-derived CDR1 and CDR2 are LGHDT and YNNKEL (reference sequence). V shed 6 bases, J shed 2 bases, and the junction held 11 bases outside the gene matches.

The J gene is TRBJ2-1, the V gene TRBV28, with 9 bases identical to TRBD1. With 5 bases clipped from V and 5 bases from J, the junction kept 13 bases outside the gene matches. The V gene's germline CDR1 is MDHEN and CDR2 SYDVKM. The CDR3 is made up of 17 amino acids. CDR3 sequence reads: CASSIQGAGPPHNEQFF. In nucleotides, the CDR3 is TGTGCCAGCAGTATACAGGGGGCGGGCCCCCCACACAATGAGCAGTTCTTC. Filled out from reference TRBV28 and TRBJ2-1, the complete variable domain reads DVKVTQSSRYLVKRTGEKVFLECVQDMDHENMFWYRQDPGLGLRLIYFSYDVKMKEKGDIPEGYSVSREKKERFSLILESASTNQTSMYLCASSIQGAGPPHNEQFFGPGTRLTVL.